This TCR beta chain was sequenced in a study of blood T cell repertoires in COVID-19. Study as a whole: Whether acute or convalescent, the COVID-19 samples came from the United States, Italy and Spain. T cells, B-cell-depleted T cells, or PBMCs provided the cDNA or gDNA that served as material.

In the original analysis: It was from reference gene primer amplification that nucleated cell counts were estimated. Only in-frame clones appear in the TCRdb table, and some are missing; sequencing was by immunoSEQ multiplex PCR. V and J calls and clone size are given by that table; D and trimming were obtained from the DNA. This table has about 150,000 clones, roughly nine tenths appearing once. The germline V gene encodes CDR1 DFQATT and CDR2 SNEGSKA (reference sequence). The CDR3 sequence is 16 residues long. The ends were cut back, 3 bases at V and 0 bases at J, with 15 bases in the middle. V is TRBV20-1 and J is TRBJ1-5; weak D call: TRBD1 (6 bases). The sequenced material came from peripheral blood. This clonotype originated in a woman in her sixties or seventies with acute or convalescent COVID-19. In DNA form, the CDR3 reads TGCAGTGCTAGTGGATACCAGGGGTATAGCAATCAGCCCCAGCATTTT. This encodes CSASGYQGYSNQPQHF.